A selection of T cell receptor beta chains follows, all from one sample in a study of cytomegalovirus exposure and HLA in healthy donors. Generated by immunoSEQ multiplex PCR, the TCRdb table keeps only in-frame clones and is missing some. The sample records 160,000 or so clones, 87% being singletons. Material for sequencing was PBMCs. Receptors were obtained from a woman aged 25-40 years in good health and CMV-seronegative. CDR3s include the opening cysteine and the closing phenylalanine or tryptophan. The order of the fields is V gene, J gene, D gene, clone size, CDR3 protein, CDR3 DNA. D genes are given only for firm matches. Rows give clone size only sometimes, using once, few, many, or a class for an expanded clone.

v_gene: TRBV7-3
j_gene: TRBJ2-7
d_gene: TRBD2
abundance: once
CDR3aa: CASSRLAGGYEQYF
CDR3nt: TGTGCCAGCAGCAGATTAGCGGGTGGATACGAGCAGTACTTC

v_gene: TRBV18
j_gene: TRBJ2-7
d_gene: -
abundance: once
CDR3aa: CASSPLLDSYEQYF
CDR3nt: TGTGCCAGCTCACCTCTACTAGACTCCTACGAGCAGTACTTC

v_gene: TRBV9
j_gene: TRBJ1-2
d_gene: -
abundance: -
CDR3aa: CASGQNYGYTF
CDR3nt: TGTGCCAGCGGACAGAACTATGGCTACACCTTC

v_gene: TRBV19
j_gene: TRBJ2-2
d_gene: -
abundance: -
CDR3aa: CASSIAGKPNTGELFF
CDR3nt: TGTGCCAGTAGTATAGCGGGGAAACCGAACACCGGGGAGCTGTTTTTT

v_gene: TRBV9
j_gene: TRBJ2-3
d_gene: -
abundance: -
CDR3aa: CASSAISMDTQYF
CDR3nt: TGTGCCAGCAGCGCCATTAGCATGGATACGCAGTATTTT

v_gene: TRBV29-1
j_gene: TRBJ1-2
d_gene: TRBD1
abundance: -
CDR3aa: CSVVGTDYGYTF
CDR3nt: TGCAGCGTTGTTGGGACAGACTATGGCTACACCTTC

v_gene: TRBV25-1
j_gene: TRBJ2-4
d_gene: -
abundance: -
CDR3aa: CASSGEAYIQYF
CDR3nt: TGTGCCAGCTCCGGGGAGGCGTACATTCAGTACTTC

v_gene: TRBV7-2
j_gene: TRBJ1-1
d_gene: -
abundance: -
CDR3aa: CASSLVGRGDTEAFF
CDR3nt: TGTGCCAGCAGCTTAGTGGGGCGGGGTGACACTGAAGCTTTCTTT

v_gene: TRBV7-8
j_gene: TRBJ2-5
d_gene: -
abundance: -
CDR3aa: CASTVQWGVETQYF
CDR3nt: TGTGCCAGCACAGTACAGTGGGGGGTGGAGACCCAGTACTTC

v_gene: TRBV7-2
j_gene: TRBJ2-7
d_gene: TRBD2
abundance: -
CDR3aa: CASSLKASGQPPYEQYF
CDR3nt: TGTGCCAGCAGCTTAAAAGCTAGCGGACAACCACCTTACGAGCAGTACTTC

v_gene: TRBV29-1
j_gene: TRBJ2-7
d_gene: -
abundance: once
CDR3aa: CSVRSTGAGTNSLSYEQYF
CDR3nt: TGCAGCGTAAGATCGACAGGCGCCGGGACTAACTCACTCTCCTACGAGCAGTACTTC

v_gene: TRBV19
j_gene: TRBJ1-1
d_gene: -
abundance: -
CDR3aa: CASSIATGYTEAFF
CDR3nt: TGTGCCAGTAGTATAGCTACAGGGTACACTGAAGCTTTCTTT

v_gene: TRBV6-1
j_gene: TRBJ1-1
d_gene: -
abundance: -
CDR3aa: CASSVDRITTEAFF
CDR3nt: TGTGCCAGCAGTGTTGACAGGATTACCACTGAAGCTTTCTTT

v_gene: TRBV30
j_gene: TRBJ1-1
d_gene: TRBD1
abundance: -
CDR3aa: CAWSDRQGEKAFF
CDR3nt: TGTGCCTGGAGTGACAGACAGGGGGAAAAAGCTTTCTTT

v_gene: TRBV7-2
j_gene: TRBJ1-3
d_gene: -
abundance: -
CDR3aa: CASSLTSGFGNTIYF
CDR3nt: TGTGCCAGCAGCCTCACTTCGGGGTTCGGAAACACCATATATTTT

v_gene: TRBV13
j_gene: TRBJ1-6
d_gene: TRBD1
abundance: -
CDR3aa: CASSFFGQGLNSPLHF
CDR3nt: TGTGCCAGCAGCTTCTTCGGACAGGGTCTGAATTCACCCCTCCACTTT

v_gene: TRBV5-4
j_gene: TRBJ2-3
d_gene: -
abundance: -
CDR3aa: CASSLGLSRSDTQYF
CDR3nt: TGTGCCAGCAGCTTGGGCCTATCGAGGTCAGATACGCAGTATTTT

v_gene: TRBV27
j_gene: TRBJ1-5
d_gene: TRBD1
abundance: once
CDR3aa: CASSPRPGTGGIYSNQPQHF
CDR3nt: TGTGCCAGCAGTCCTCGACCCGGGACAGGGGGCATCTATAGCAATCAGCCCCAGCATTTT

v_gene: TRBV25-1
j_gene: TRBJ2-2
d_gene: TRBD1
abundance: once
CDR3aa: CASAGTVSNTGELFF
CDR3nt: TGTGCCAGCGCTGGGACAGTCTCGAACACCGGGGAGCTGTTTTTT

v_gene: TRBV7-2
j_gene: TRBJ2-3
d_gene: -
abundance: -
CDR3aa: CASSLAGITDTQYF
CDR3nt: TGTGCCAGCAGCTTGGCGGGGATCACAGATACGCAGTATTTT

v_gene: TRBV29-1
j_gene: TRBJ1-1
d_gene: -
abundance: -
CDR3aa: CSVEDRRRGTEAFF
CDR3nt: TGCAGCGTTGAAGATCGACGGAGGGGCACTGAAGCTTTCTTT

v_gene: TRBV13
j_gene: TRBJ2-1
d_gene: -
abundance: once
CDR3aa: CASSLAGYSYNEQFF
CDR3nt: TGTGCCAGCAGCTTAGCGGGATACTCCTACAATGAGCAGTTCTTC

v_gene: TRBV12-5
j_gene: TRBJ1-1
d_gene: -
abundance: -
CDR3aa: CASGLHINTEAFF
CDR3nt: TGTGCTAGTGGTTTGCACATTAACACTGAAGCTTTCTTT

v_gene: TRBV7-8
j_gene: TRBJ2-1
d_gene: TRBD2
abundance: -
CDR3aa: CASTAGLARRWDNEQFF
CDR3nt: TGTGCCAGCACGGCAGGACTAGCGAGAAGATGGGACAATGAGCAGTTCTTC

v_gene: TRBV4-3
j_gene: TRBJ1-2
d_gene: -
abundance: -
CDR3aa: CASSQDLWAAEYGYTF
CDR3nt: TGCGCCAGCAGCCAAGATCTTTGGGCAGCAGAATATGGCTACACCTTC

v_gene: TRBV7-8
j_gene: TRBJ1-1
d_gene: -
abundance: -
CDR3aa: CASRMSTEAFF
CDR3nt: TGTGCCAGCAGAATGAGCACTGAAGCTTTCTTT

v_gene: TRBV6-1
j_gene: TRBJ1-1
d_gene: -
abundance: few
CDR3aa: CASSEAHPNTEAFF
CDR3nt: TGTGCCAGCAGTGAAGCCCATCCGAACACTGAAGCTTTCTTT

v_gene: TRBV2
j_gene: TRBJ2-5
d_gene: -
abundance: -
CDR3aa: CASSVLAETQYF
CDR3nt: TGTGCCAGCAGTGTATTAGCAGAGACCCAGTACTTC

v_gene: TRBV6-5
j_gene: TRBJ1-1
d_gene: TRBD1
abundance: -
CDR3aa: CASSYQGTVWGAFF
CDR3nt: TGTGCCAGCAGTTACCAGGGGACAGTCTGGGGAGCTTTCTTT

v_gene: TRBV30
j_gene: TRBJ2-7
d_gene: -
abundance: -
CDR3aa: CAWSVGETYEQYF
CDR3nt: TGTGCCTGGAGTGTAGGGGAAACCTACGAGCAGTACTTC

v_gene: TRBV6-1
j_gene: TRBJ1-1
d_gene: TRBD1
abundance: -
CDR3aa: CASKDRADTEAFF
CDR3nt: TGTGCCAGTAAAGACAGGGCTGACACTGAAGCTTTCTTT

v_gene: TRBV28
j_gene: TRBJ1-5
d_gene: TRBD1
abundance: -
CDR3aa: CASSQRRSGGMVQPQHF
CDR3nt: TGTGCCAGCAGTCAACGCAGATCAGGGGGCATGGTACAGCCCCAGCATTTT

v_gene: TRBV28
j_gene: TRBJ2-1
d_gene: TRBD1
abundance: -
CDR3aa: CASSKTGQGPKAYNEQFF
CDR3nt: TGTGCCAGCAGCAAAACGGGACAGGGACCCAAGGCCTACAATGAGCAGTTCTTC

v_gene: TRBV5-4
j_gene: TRBJ1-6
d_gene: -
abundance: -
CDR3aa: CASSPSTLQGVSNSPLHF
CDR3nt: TGTGCCAGCAGCCCATCAACGTTACAGGGAGTGTCGAATTCACCCCTCCACTTT

v_gene: TRBV5-1
j_gene: TRBJ2-7
d_gene: TRBD2
abundance: -
CDR3aa: CASSWRSSGGLSYEQYF
CDR3nt: TGCGCCAGCAGCTGGAGATCTAGCGGGGGGCTCTCCTACGAGCAGTACTTC

v_gene: TRBV2
j_gene: TRBJ1-2
d_gene: -
abundance: once
CDR3aa: CAGSRDNPGGYTF
CDR3nt: TGTGCCGGCTCGAGAGACAACCCGGGGGGCTACACCTTC

v_gene: TRBV7-2
j_gene: TRBJ2-6
d_gene: -
abundance: -
CDR3aa: CASSLGGGVTGANVLTF
CDR3nt: TGTGCCAGCAGCTTAGGAGGGGGGGTTACTGGGGCCAACGTCCTGACTTTC

v_gene: TRBV21-1
j_gene: TRBJ1-6
d_gene: -
abundance: -
CDR3aa: CASSSLEAQGSPLHF
CDR3nt: TGTGCCAGCAGCTCATTAGAAGCACAGGGTTCACCCCTCCACTTT

v_gene: TRBV9
j_gene: TRBJ2-5
d_gene: TRBD1
abundance: -
CDR3aa: CASSGHRGETQYF
CDR3nt: TGTGCCAGCAGCGGACACAGGGGAGAGACCCAGTACTTC

v_gene: TRBV18
j_gene: TRBJ1-1
d_gene: -
abundance: -
CDR3aa: CASSKQGTPEAFF
CDR3nt: TGTGCCAGCTCAAAACAGGGTACCCCTGAAGCTTTCTTT

v_gene: TRBV18
j_gene: TRBJ2-5
d_gene: -
abundance: -
CDR3aa: CASSPLLTQETQYF
CDR3nt: TGTGCCAGCTCACCCCTACTTACCCAAGAGACCCAGTACTTC

v_gene: TRBV30
j_gene: TRBJ2-3
d_gene: TRBD2
abundance: -
CDR3aa: CAWSPGLAGGEDTQYF
CDR3nt: TGTGCCTGGAGCCCGGGACTAGCGGGAGGCGAAGATACGCAGTATTTT

v_gene: TRBV5-4
j_gene: TRBJ2-5
d_gene: TRBD2
abundance: -
CDR3aa: CASSLGTSGGQETQYF
CDR3nt: TGTGCCAGCAGCTTAGGGACTAGCGGGGGACAAGAGACCCAGTACTTC

v_gene: TRBV7-8
j_gene: TRBJ1-2
d_gene: TRBD1
abundance: -
CDR3aa: CASSFRRGTGNYGYTF
CDR3nt: TGTGCCAGCAGCTTCCGTCGCGGGACAGGGAACTATGGCTACACCTTC

v_gene: TRBV4-3
j_gene: TRBJ2-5
d_gene: TRBD2
abundance: -
CDR3aa: CASSQEGGGGGARETQYF
CDR3nt: TGCGCCAGCAGCCAAGAGGGCGGCGGCGGGGGGGCCCGAGAGACCCAGTACTTC

v_gene: TRBV19
j_gene: TRBJ2-1
d_gene: TRBD2
abundance: -
CDR3aa: CASSETSGRVRDEQFF
CDR3nt: TGTGCCAGTAGCGAGACTAGCGGGAGAGTTAGGGATGAGCAGTTCTTC

v_gene: TRBV5-6
j_gene: TRBJ2-3
d_gene: -
abundance: few
CDR3aa: CASSQARSTDTQYF
CDR3nt: TGTGCCAGCTCTCAGGCTCGTAGCACAGATACGCAGTATTTT

v_gene: TRBV4-1
j_gene: TRBJ1-4
d_gene: TRBD1
abundance: few
CDR3aa: CASSLGQLNEKLFF
CDR3nt: TGCGCCAGCAGCTTGGGACAGCTTAATGAAAAACTGTTTTTT

v_gene: TRBV4-2
j_gene: TRBJ2-7
d_gene: TRBD2
abundance: -
CDR3aa: CASSQPGLDDSYEQYF
CDR3nt: TGTGCCAGCAGCCAACCCGGACTAGACGACTCCTACGAGCAGTACTTC

v_gene: TRBV6-5
j_gene: TRBJ1-1
d_gene: TRBD1
abundance: -
CDR3aa: CASNVGTGQSTEAFF
CDR3nt: TGTGCCAGCAATGTAGGGACAGGGCAAAGCACTGAAGCTTTCTTT

v_gene: TRBV9
j_gene: TRBJ2-7
d_gene: -
abundance: -
CDR3aa: CASGRGPNSYEQYF
CDR3nt: TGTGCCAGCGGGAGAGGACCAAACTCCTACGAGCAGTACTTC

v_gene: TRBV5-1
j_gene: TRBJ2-5
d_gene: TRBD2
abundance: -
CDR3aa: CASSWGTSGAETQYF
CDR3nt: TGCGCCAGCAGCTGGGGGACTAGCGGGGCAGAGACCCAGTACTTC

v_gene: TRBV13
j_gene: TRBJ1-3
d_gene: -
abundance: -
CDR3aa: CASRTGLLSGNTIYF
CDR3nt: TGTGCCAGCAGGACCGGACTCCTCTCTGGAAACACCATATATTTT

v_gene: TRBV7-2
j_gene: TRBJ2-7
d_gene: -
abundance: -
CDR3aa: CASSSRATRDRNEQYF
CDR3nt: TGTGCCAGCAGCTCACGGGCGACTAGAGATAGAAACGAGCAGTACTTC

v_gene: TRBV6-5
j_gene: TRBJ1-5
d_gene: TRBD1
abundance: -
CDR3aa: CASSRQGSNQPQHF
CDR3nt: TGTGCCAGCAGTCGACAGGGGAGCAATCAGCCCCAGCATTTT

v_gene: TRBV5-4
j_gene: TRBJ2-3
d_gene: TRBD2
abundance: -
CDR3aa: CASSPGAGGIDTQYF
CDR3nt: TGTGCCAGCAGCCCGGGGGCGGGAGGGATAGATACGCAGTATTTT

v_gene: TRBV28
j_gene: TRBJ2-2
d_gene: TRBD2
abundance: -
CDR3aa: CASSNSGSTGELFF
CDR3nt: TGTGCCAGCAGTAATAGCGGGAGCACCGGGGAGCTGTTTTTT